These T cell receptor beta chains were read from a single sample in a study of monozygotic twins with inflammatory bowel disease. TCRdb re-called the 5' RACE reads, yielding one record per CDR3 amino acid sequence without DNA. Here the sample table reports about 380,000 distinct CDR3 sequences. Input material: blood. The origin of the receptors is a human donor with ulcerative colitis or Crohn's disease, or a healthy co-twin of an affected twin (not recorded which). CDR3s include the opening cysteine and the closing phenylalanine or tryptophan.

CDR3,length,V,J
CASSLMGGGNQPQHF,15,TRBV11-2,TRBJ1-5
CASSERTGSGNTIYF,15,TRBV7-2,TRBJ1-3
CASAYDTGEQYF,12,TRBV12-5,TRBJ2-7
CSAQEVNTIYF,11,TRBV20-1,TRBJ1-3
CATSSRSLAGSTDTQYF,17,TRBV15,TRBJ2-3
CASTSTGTNEKLFF,14,TRBV27,TRBJ1-4
CASSLDSYYGYTF,13,TRBV5-5,TRBJ1-2
CSAPRSGGDTQYF,13,TRBV20-1,TRBJ2-3
CASSTQVNSGNTIYF,15,TRBV19,TRBJ1-3
CASSYSSRANSPLHF,15,TRBV6-2/TRBV6-3,TRBJ1-6
CASKPSRLALQETQYF,16,TRBV7-2,TRBJ2-5
CASSFGSGGPGGPYNEQFF,19,TRBV28,TRBJ2-1
CSARDRQGFPEQYF,14,TRBV20-1,TRBJ2-7
CASRPRGGMVRSPLHF,16,TRBV6-1,TRBJ1-6
CASSPIGGDGYGYTF,15,TRBV7-3,TRBJ1-2
CASSLSGGRSEQYF,14,TRBV7-7,TRBJ2-7
CAISEPGEPTYEQYF,15,TRBV10-3,TRBJ2-7
CASSPDRAHGYTF,13,TRBV7-9,TRBJ1-2
CSARAPWAGRGTRAYEQYF,19,TRBV20-1,TRBJ2-7
CASSFQGRAYEQYF,14,TRBV7-2,TRBJ2-7
CASSLAPGTPNTEAFF,16,TRBV5-1,TRBJ1-1
CSARPQPSLVFEQYF,15,TRBV20-1,TRBJ2-7
CASSHRGGGVEYF,13,TRBV3-1,TRBJ2-7
CSVEGTSTDTQYF,13,TRBV29-1,TRBJ2-3
CASSLVQGRNEKLFF,15,TRBV7-9,TRBJ1-4
CASSPRGGSEDTQYF,15,TRBV12-3/TRBV12-4,TRBJ2-3
CATSDSRTRSHEQFF,15,TRBV24-1,TRBJ2-1
CATTTHRSSGANVLTF,16,TRBV15,TRBJ2-6
CASSLDWQETQYF,13,TRBV5-1,TRBJ2-5
CASSLGVGERSYGYTF,16,TRBV7-2,TRBJ1-2
CASSVWEDSYNEQFF,15,TRBV4-1,TRBJ2-1
CASSSQGFVVGEQYF,15,TRBV12-3/TRBV12-4,TRBJ2-7
CAGKEGYDTEAFF,13,TRBV5-1,TRBJ1-1
CASSIAQGPYEQYF,14,TRBV19,TRBJ2-7
CASSLAGRETQYF,13,TRBV12-3/TRBV12-4,TRBJ2-5
CASSLPQGQGAGNTIYF,17,TRBV7-2,TRBJ1-3
CASGWGQGSLNEQFF,15,TRBV12-5,TRBJ2-1
CASSVLTGSTDTQYF,15,TRBV5-1,TRBJ2-3
CASSVAGGGYNEQFF,15,TRBV9,TRBJ2-1
CASSLSPDYNEQFF,14,TRBV5-1,TRBJ2-1
CSVIIPTRYEQYF,13,TRBV20-1,TRBJ2-7
CASSPPMGLATDTQYF,16,TRBV18,TRBJ2-3
CASSNEDSGSNQPQHF,16,TRBV4-1,TRBJ1-5
CSAPPDSSNSPLHF,14,TRBV20-1,TRBJ1-6
CATSNTDTQYF,11,TRBV24-1,TRBJ2-3
CASSRGLAPLDTQYF,15,TRBV14,TRBJ2-3
CASSPGQGNQRQHF,14,TRBV19,TRBJ1-5
CASSLGRGDTQYF,13,TRBV12-3/TRBV12-4,TRBJ2-3
CASSSGGLNTGELFF,15,TRBV28,TRBJ2-2
CATSDPTGASGANVLTF,17,TRBV24-1,TRBJ2-6
CASTLIEGNEQFF,13,TRBV12-3/TRBV12-4,TRBJ2-1